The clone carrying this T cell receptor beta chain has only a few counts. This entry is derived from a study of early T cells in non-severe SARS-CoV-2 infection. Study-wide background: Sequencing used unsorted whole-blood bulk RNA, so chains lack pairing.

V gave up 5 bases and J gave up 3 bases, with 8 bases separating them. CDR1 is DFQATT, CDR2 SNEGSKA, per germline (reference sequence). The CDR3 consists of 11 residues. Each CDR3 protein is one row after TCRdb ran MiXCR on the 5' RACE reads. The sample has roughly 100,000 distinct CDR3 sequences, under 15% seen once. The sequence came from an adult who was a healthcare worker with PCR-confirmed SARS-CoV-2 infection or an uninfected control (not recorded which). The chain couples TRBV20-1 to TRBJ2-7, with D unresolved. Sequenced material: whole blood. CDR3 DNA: TGCAGTGCTCGCGACGGCTACGAGCAGTACTTC. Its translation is CSARDGYEQYF.